The T cell receptor beta chain described here comes from a study of T cells in localized non-small cell lung cancer. General observations from the study: T cell clonality was highest in uninvolved adjacent lung, above tumor.

This clone was recorded a few times. No antigen is known for it. The table came from immunoSEQ multiplex PCR; TCRdb's copy has only in-frame clones and leaves some out. Altogether around 2,300 clones are present, 20% to 30% being singletons, with the ten largest covering approximately 8%. After removal of 5 bases from V and 3 bases from J, the junction contained 6 bases not matched to a gene. Per germline, CDR1 SGHNT and CDR2 YENEEA. The CDR3 spans 14 residues. V gene TRBV11-3 combines with J gene TRBJ2-5; 7 nucleotides agree with TRBD1. This TCR was sampled from a man aged 40-75 years with stage III lung adenocarcinoma. Sequencing used lung tumor tissue, obtained before any cancer treatment. For the CDR3, the DNA is TGTGCCAGCAGCCCCTGGACAGGTGAAGAGACCCAGTACTTC. Translating it yields CASSPWTGEETQYF.